The 27 T cell receptor beta chains listed next were all sequenced from one sample in a study of cytomegalovirus exposure and HLA in healthy donors (dated by TCRdb to 2016 to 2017). Libraries were made using the immunoSEQ multiplex PCR assay. The multiplex PCR relied on a mix of 60 forward primers for TCR Vbeta segments and 13 reverse primers for TCR Jbeta segments. In its TCRdb copy, this immuneACCESS table keeps in-frame sequences only and misses some clones. Where compared with another copy, unresolved V genes explain less than half of these, and the others have no known cause. Within this sample are about 160,000 clones, with roughly two thirds of them counted one time only. In total, the top ten clones hold about 3% of the sample. The sequencing sample was made of PBMCs. The origin of the receptors is a woman between 35 and 50 years old in good health and CMV-seropositive.

The V call is TRBV6-1, the J call TRBJ2-7, with 7 nucleotides matching TRBD2. The J segment lost 4 bases and the V segment lost 4 bases, leaving 10 bases of the junction unmatched. Germline-derived CDR1 and CDR2 are MNHNS and SASEGT. CDR3 size: 15 residues. DNA of the CDR3: TGTGCCAGCAGTGTAGCCGGGACTATCCCATACGAGCAGTACTTC. Translated, it gives CASSVAGTIPYEQYF.

The V and J genes are TRBV9 and TRBJ2-5; tentatively, D is TRBD1 (6 bases). The CDR3 runs to 15 residues. Per germline, CDR1 SGDLS and CDR2 YYNGEE. The V end was cut by 2 bases, the J end by 5 bases, with 16 bases between. CDR3 coding DNA: TGTGCCAGCAGCGTTACGGTAGGGGGTGGGGAGACCCAGTACTTC. It yields the protein CASSVTVGGGETQYF.

The rearrangement links TRBV30 to TRBJ1-5; no firm D call. V shed 5 bases and J shed 4 bases, with 6 bases lying between them. CDR1 and CDR2 from the germline V gene are GTSNPN and SVGIG (reference sequence). This CDR3 comprises 11 residues. This CDR3 is CAWPPNQPQHF. The CDR3 DNA sequence: TGTGCCTGGCCTCCTAATCAGCCCCAGCATTTT.

The chain uses TRBV5-1 and TRBJ2-7; TRBD2 agrees at 7 bases. With 1 base clipped from V and 2 bases from J, the junction kept 3 bases outside the gene matches. The CDR3 extends over 14 amino acids. The V gene's germline CDR1 is SGHRS and CDR2 YFSETQ. CDR3 protein: CASSLISGPYEQYF. Here the CDR3 DNA reads TGCGCCAGCAGCTTGATTAGCGGGCCCTACGAGCAGTACTTC.

The chain employs TRBV7-3 and TRBJ2-2, with a weak D call TRBD2 (6 bases). The CDR3 consists of 16 residues. The ends were cut back, 1 base at V and 3 bases at J, with 12 bases in the middle. CDR1 SGHTA and CDR2 FQGTGA come from the germline V gene. The CDR3 protein is CASSLRGGRDTGELFF. DNA for the CDR3: TGTGCCAGCAGCTTAAGGGGAGGCAGGGACACCGGGGAGCTGTTTTTT.

The chain employs TRBV11-2 and TRBJ2-1; 7 bases line up with TRBD2. Germline V gene lookup returns CDR1 SGHAT and CDR2 FQNNGV. This CDR3 region has 15 residues. J gave up 7 bases and V 5 bases, and 11 bases lay outside the gene matches. The CDR3 loop is CASSRGLDGTNEQFF. CDR3 coding DNA: TGTGCCAGCAGCCGTGGACTAGATGGCACGAATGAGCAGTTCTTC.

V is TRBV7-9 and J is TRBJ2-5; 7 bases line up with TRBD1. This CDR3 has 15 amino acids. V lost 5 bases and J lost 4; bases outside the gene matches: 10. Germline V CDR1 and CDR2: SEHNR, FQNEAQ (reference sequence). CDR3 loop: CASSADRVSSETQYF. For the CDR3, the DNA is TGTGCCAGCAGCGCCGACAGGGTGTCCTCAGAGACCCAGTACTTC.

The chain has TRBV5-6 and TRBJ1-4; TRBD1 matches at 11 bases. The germline gives CDR1 SGHDT, CDR2 YYEEEE. The junction had 5 bases not matched to a gene; V was cut back by 4 bases and J by 6 bases. This CDR3 has 15 amino acids. The CDR3 coding sequence is TGTGCCAGCAGCCCCCGGACAGGGGGCTATGAAAAACTGTTTTTT. Translation: CASSPRTGGYEKLFF.

The gene calls are TRBV2 and TRBJ2-7, with D perhaps TRBD1 (6 bases). This CDR3 comprises 13 residues. Germline V gene data show CDR1 as SNHLY and CDR2 as FYNNEI. Trimming left V 5 bases short and J 2 bases short, with 10 bases between. This CDR3 reads CASSTGTTYEQYF. DNA for the CDR3: TGTGCCAGCAGTACCGGGACAACCTACGAGCAGTACTTC. Looking up the rest from reference TRBV2 and TRBJ2-7 gives the full variable domain: EPEVTQTPSHQVTQMGQEVILRCVPISNHLYFYWYRQILGQKVEFLVSFYNNEISEKSEIFDDQFSVERPDGSNFTLKIRSTKLEDSAMYFCASSTGTTYEQYFGPGTRLTVT.

This clone was detected a few times. This rearrangement joins TRBV5-1 to TRBJ2-1; TRBD2 aligns across 12 bases. V trimming: 3 bases; J trimming: 2 bases; junction bases outside the gene matches: 3. This CDR3 has 16 amino acids. Looked up from germline, CDR1 is SGHRS and CDR2 is YFSETQ. The CDR3 is CASSSSSGRAYNEQFF. The CDR3 region has the DNA TGCGCCAGCAGCTCCTCTAGCGGGAGGGCCTACAATGAGCAGTTCTTC.

In its sample, this clone was seen a few times. The rearrangement uses TRBV29-1 and TRBJ1-2; 12 bases agree with TRBD1. With 6 bases clipped from V and 7 bases from J, the junction kept 9 bases outside the gene matches. The CDR3 is 14 residues long. Germline lookup yields CDR1 SQVTM and CDR2 ANQGSEA. The CDR3 bases are TGCAGCGTCCCGGGACAGGGGGCAGGGGGTGGCTACACCTTC. Encoded protein: CSVPGQGAGGGYTF.

Worth noting for this clone: The same CDR3 can be traced to other DNA sequences in this sample. CDR3 DNA sequence: TGCGCCAGCAGCTTGACAGGGAACACTGAAGCTTTCTTT. This encodes CASSLTGNTEAFF. The rearrangement uses TRBV5-1 and TRBJ1-1; D may be TRBD1 (5 bases). Germline V gene data show CDR1 as SGHRS and CDR2 as YFSETQ. The CDR3 is made up of 13 amino acids. The ends were cut back, 1 base at V and 1 base at J, with 5 bases in the middle.

This clone showed up just once. The rearrangement uses TRBV16 and TRBJ2-4; D is possibly TRBD1 (6 bases). V was clipped by 3 bases and J by 0 bases, with 15 bases between them. Germline-derived CDR1 and CDR2 are KGHSY and FQNENV. The CDR3 runs 17 residues. CDR3 protein: CASSQEVTGLAKNIQYF. The CDR3 DNA reads TGTGCCAGCAGCCAGGAGGTTACAGGGCTAGCCAAAAACATTCAGTACTTC.

CDR3 bases: TGTGCCAGCAGCACAAACTACGGGAGGGGCGAGCAGTACTTC. Translation gives CASSTNYGRGEQYF. V is TRBV7-2 and J is TRBJ2-7; TRBD2 aligns across 8 bases. CDR1 SGHTA and CDR2 FQGNSA come from the germline V gene. The CDR3 loop spans 14 amino acids. J gave up 6 bases and V 5 bases, and 9 bases lay outside the gene matches.

This clone has a single count. The chain recombines TRBV19 with TRBJ1-2; weak D call: TRBD1 (6 bases). With 0 bases removed from V and 2 bases from J, the gap between germline ends came to 10 bases. The germline CDR1 and CDR2 sequences are LNHDA and SQIVND (reference sequence). This CDR3 contains 15 residues. The CDR3 spells CASSIEAQGNYGYTF. The CDR3 region has the DNA TGTGCCAGTAGTATAGAGGCTCAGGGGAACTATGGCTACACCTTC.

This clone has only one observation. V and J are TRBV18 and TRBJ1-4; 8 bases fit TRBD1. The CDR3 covers 16 residues. V lost 2 bases and J lost 5; bases outside the gene matches: 7. Germline loops: CDR1 KGHSH, CDR2 LQKENI. The CDR3 reads CASSPYLGQGNEKLFF. In DNA, the CDR3 is TGTGCCAGCTCACCATATTTAGGACAGGGAAATGAAAAACTGTTTTTT. The complete variable domain, with remaining parts taken from reference TRBV18 and TRBJ1-4, reads NAGVMQNPRHLVRRRGQEARLRCSPMKGHSHVYWYRQLPEEGLKFMVYLQKENIIDESGMPKERFSAEFPKEGPSILRIQQVVRGDSAAYFCASSPYLGQGNEKLFFGSGTQLSVL.

The rearrangement links TRBV4-3 to TRBJ1-4; 7 nucleotides align to TRBD1. Germline CDR1 and CDR2: LGHNA and YSLEER. CDR3 length equals 16 residues. Trimming removed 3 bases from V and 7 bases from J; junction bases left unmatched: 11. Here the CDR3 DNA reads TGCGCCAGCAGCCAGGACACAGGGCAGGGGGGTGAAAAACTGTTTTTT. It translates to CASSQDTGQGGEKLFF.

The chain has TRBV4-3 and TRBJ1-6; D is perhaps TRBD1 (5 bases). Germline-derived CDR1 and CDR2 are LGHNA and YSLEER. Trimming pared 2 bases from V and 2 bases from J, leaving 13 bases between. The CDR3 is made up of 17 amino acids. The CDR3 sequence: CASSQSGGNTYNSPLHF. The CDR3 region has the DNA TGCGCCAGCAGCCAATCGGGGGGAAATACCTATAATTCACCCCTCCACTTT.

This clone was found a few times. The chain carries TRBV25-1 and TRBJ2-7; D perhaps matches TRBD2 (5 bases). This CDR3 has 11 residues. V was shortened by 5 bases and J by 5 bases, with 7 bases between the two germline ends. CDR1 is MGHDK, CDR2 SYGVNS, per germline. CDR3 amino acids: CASSLANEQYF. CDR3 in DNA: TGTGCCAGCAGTCTAGCAAACGAGCAGTACTTC.

Here the CDR3 DNA reads TGTGCCAGGCGGGGGGGGCCCCAGCATTTT. It yields the protein CARRGGPQHF. The chain carries TRBV6-6 and TRBJ1-5, with TRBD1 as a possible D gene (5 bases). The CDR3 has 10 amino acids. The V end lost 9 bases, the J end lost 9 bases, and 9 bases lay between the germline ends. Germline V gene sequence: CDR1 MNHNY, CDR2 SVGAGI (reference sequence).

The chain uses TRBV7-9 and TRBJ2-1, with 10 bases matching TRBD1. Germline-derived CDR1 and CDR2 are SEHNR and FQNEAQ (reference sequence). This CDR3 spans 14 amino acids. V dropped 5 bases and J dropped 9; count of bases not matched to a gene: 7. The DNA of the CDR3 is TGTGCCAGCAGCCCCGGACAGGGGGAGGGTGAGCAGTTCTTC. Amino acids: CASSPGQGEGEQFF.

A note on this clone: One junction end does not reproduce the germline sequence, and a read error may be involved. The chain combines TRBV2 with TRBJ1-5; no clear D gene. Germline assignment: CDR1 SNHLY and CDR2 FYNNEI. The CDR3 has 14 residues. The CDR3 region is CASTAAESNQPQNF. The CDR3 region has the DNA TGTGCCAGCACTGCGGCAGAAAGCAATCAGCCCCAGAATTTT.

This chain's CDR3 is CATGGSTQETQYF. Here the CDR3 DNA reads TGTGCCACCGGGGGGTCCACTCAAGAGACCCAGTACTTC. V is TRBV6-5 and J is TRBJ2-5; TRBD2 matches at 7 bases. Germline V CDR1 and CDR2: MNHEY, SVGAGI. This CDR3 has 13 residues. Germline trimming cut 10 bases from V and 2 bases from J; bases unmatched to any gene: 7.

Details on this clone: The junction departs from the called germline gene at one end, perhaps through a read error. The V gene is TRBV6-5, the J gene TRBJ1-3, with D perhaps TRBD1 (6 bases). Germline V CDR1 and CDR2: MNHEY, SVGAGI. CDR3 length equals 14 residues. Here the CDR3 DNA reads TGTGCCAGCAGCCAACAGGGCTCTGGAAACGCCATATATTTT. It codes for CASSQQGSGNAIYF.

The CDR3 loop reads CASSTDRGPSYEQYF. The CDR3 nucleotides read TGTGCCAGCAGCACGGACAGGGGGCCCTCCTACGAGCAGTACTTC. The chain combines TRBV7-9 with TRBJ2-7; 11 bases match TRBD1. This CDR3 has 15 residues. With V trimmed by 5 bases and J by 0 bases, 3 bases remained unmatched. Germline V CDR1 and CDR2: SEHNR, FQNEAQ (reference sequence).

As for this clone: The identical CDR3 is also encoded by other nucleotide sequences in the sample. The chain carries TRBV20-1 and TRBJ2-1, with no clear D. V lost 3 bases and J lost 6, with 6 bases in between. CDR1 and CDR2 from the germline V gene are DFQATT and SNEGSKA (reference sequence). The CDR3 is made up of 11 amino acids. The DNA for the CDR3 is TGCAGTGCTAGCGGTGGCAATGAGCAGTTCTTC. This gives the protein CSASGGNEQFF.

This chain joins TRBV6-1 and TRBJ2-3, with 11 bases fitting TRBD2. Germline CDR1 reads MNHNS; CDR2 reads SASEGT. This CDR3 region has 14 residues. V shed 8 bases and J 2 bases; nucleotides not matched to a gene: 3. CDR3 protein: CASSSGGFTDTQYF. The CDR3 DNA reads as TGTGCCAGCTCTAGCGGGGGGTTCACAGATACGCAGTATTTT.